The 18 T cell receptor beta chains presented below share a single source sample, sequenced in a study of CXCR3-negative and CXCR3-positive naive CD8 T cells. Libraries of TRB cDNA were made by 5' RACE and carried UMIs. TCRdb re-called the 5' RACE reads; one entry per CDR3 protein, DNA not given. This sample's table has tens of thousands of distinct CDR3 sequences. The sequencing sample was made of naive CXCR3- CD8+ T cells from blood. Documented subset: CD45RO-CCR7+CD27+CD95- naive CD8+ T cells lacking CXCR3 (TNR3-). The receptors derive from a human donor in good health. Some clones in this sample may be carry-over from other donors' samples.

The J gene is TRBJ1-2, the V gene TRBV27; TCRdb indicates TRBD1, and absent DNA this call remains unverified. Germline V gene data show CDR1 as MNHEY and CDR2 as SMNVEV (reference sequence). There are 17 residues in the CDR3. The CDR3: CASSLLGTGGPYYGYTF.

The chain combines TRBV28 with TRBJ1-1. CDR1 is MDHEN and CDR2 is SYDVKM in the germline V gene. This CDR3 contains 13 residues. The CDR3 here is CASSLRLNTEAFF.

V usage is TRBV29-1 and J usage is TRBJ1-1. Germline V gene lookup returns CDR1 SQVTM and CDR2 ANQGSEA. The CDR3 extends over 11 amino acids. The CDR3 protein is CSGEGDTEAFF.

The chain employs TRBV5-5 and TRBJ1-6; no DNA is available, so the TRBD1 call from TCRdb remains unchecked. The germline CDR1 and CDR2 sequences are SGHKS and YYEKEE (reference sequence). The CDR3 is made up of 16 amino acids. CDR3 loop: CASSGTLSSYNSPLHF.

This chain links TRBV10-3 with TRBJ2-5; TCRdb's D call, TRBD1, is unchecked because there is no DNA. Germline V gives CDR1 ENHRY, CDR2 SYGVKD. This CDR3 contains 15 residues. The CDR3 sequence: CAISESDWQGETQYF.

The chain has TRBV7-2 and TRBJ2-7; lacking DNA, the TRBD2 call made by TCRdb goes unchecked. Per the germline V gene, CDR1 is SGHTA and CDR2 is FQGNSA. The CDR3 sequence is 14 residues long. CDR3 loop: CASSFTSGRNEQYF.

V gene TRBV21-1 combines with J gene TRBJ1-3; TCRdb picks TRBD1, but there is no DNA to check that call. TRBV21-1 represents a pseudogene. The CDR3 spans 16 residues. This CDR3 is CASGSVRGTRGNTIYF.

The rearrangement uses TRBV7-9 and TRBJ1-1; TCRdb returns TRBD1, unconfirmable since there is no DNA. The CDR3 consists of 14 residues. Germline V gene sequence: CDR1 SEHNR, CDR2 FQNEAQ (reference sequence). CDR3 region: CASSLGQGLTEAFF.

The V gene is TRBV28, the J gene TRBJ2-1; checking the TCRdb D call of TRBD1 is not possible without DNA. The V gene's germline CDR1 is MDHEN and CDR2 SYDVKM. The CDR3 has 15 residues. This CDR3 reads CASSELGTGFVEQFF.

This chain uses TRBV3-1 with TRBJ2-3; TCRdb picks TRBD1, but there is no DNA to check that call. The germline V gene has CDR1 LGHDT and CDR2 YNNKEL (reference sequence). The CDR3 has 17 amino acids. CDR3 residues: CASSQGHPGGRTDTQYF.

The rearrangement links TRBV20-1 to TRBJ2-1; TCRdb lists TRBD2, though no DNA is available to test this call. The CDR3 contains 14 residues. The germline CDR1 and CDR2 sequences are DFQATT and SNEGSKA (reference sequence). This CDR3 is CSAPRGRGGSEQFF.

The chain links TRBV5-4 to TRBJ2-3; TCRdb outputs TRBD1, but without DNA this stays unchecked. There are 16 residues in the CDR3. Germline CDR1 and CDR2: SGHNT and YYREEE (reference sequence). The CDR3: CASSLFEGGPSDTQYF.

This sequence joins TRBV7-6 and TRBJ2-2; TCRdb's assignment of TRBD2 cannot be checked, as there is no DNA. Germline V gives CDR1 SGHVS, CDR2 FNYEAQ. The CDR3 has 16 amino acids. CDR3 sequence reads: CASSLSYGLAYGELFF. Looking up the rest from reference TRBV7-6 and TRBJ2-2 gives the full variable domain: GAGVSQSPRYKVTKRGQDVALRCDPISGHVSLYWYRQALGQGPEFLTYFNYEAQQDKSGLPNDRFSAERPEGSISTLTIQRTEQRDSAMYRCASSLSYGLAYGELFFGEGSRLTVL.

The rearrangement joins TRBV29-1 to TRBJ2-1; TCRdb calls TRBD2, which cannot be checked without DNA. This CDR3 has 17 residues. CDR1 SQVTM and CDR2 ANQGSEA come from the germline V gene. The CDR3 protein is CSVQPRGLAGDYNEQFF.

J is TRBJ2-5 and V is TRBV28; as DNA is missing, the TRBD2 call by TCRdb cannot be tested. CDR1 is MDHEN and CDR2 is SYDVKM in the germline V gene. This CDR3 comprises 16 residues. CDR3 sequence reads: CASSLREGLGSETQYF. The variable domain in full, with the rest retrieved from reference TRBV28 and TRBJ2-5, is DVKVTQSSRYLVKRTGEKVFLECVQDMDHENMFWYRQDPGLGLRLIYFSYDVKMKEKGDIPEGYSVSREKKERFSLILESASTNQTSMYLCASSLREGLGSETQYFGPGTRLLVL.

The V and J genes are TRBV7-9 and TRBJ2-5; TCRdb calls TRBD1, which cannot be checked without DNA. Germline V gene data show CDR1 as SEHNR and CDR2 as FQNEAQ (reference sequence). The CDR3 sequence is 16 residues long. CDR3 amino acids: CASSSPGQAYQETQYF.

The V gene is TRBV28, the J gene TRBJ2-7; there is no DNA to check the TCRdb D call of TRBD1. The CDR3 has 16 residues. CDR1 MDHEN and CDR2 SYDVKM come from the germline V gene. The CDR3 loop reads CASSFSRKLPRREQYF.

The chain is built from TRBV25-1 and TRBJ1-1; checking the TCRdb D call of TRBD1 is not possible without DNA. The length of the CDR3 is 14 residues. Germline loops: CDR1 MGHDK, CDR2 SYGVNS. The CDR3 loop reads CASEVGDMNTEAFF. Variable domain in full (rest from reference TRBV25-1 and TRBJ1-1): EADIYQTPRYLVIGTGKKITLECSQTMGHDKMYWYQQDPGMELHLIHYSYGVNSTEKGDLSSESTVSRIRTEHFPLTLESARPSHTSQYLCASEVGDMNTEAFFGQGTRLTVV.